This TCR beta chain appears in the sequencing data of a study of cytomegalovirus exposure and HLA in healthy donors. V shed 4 bases, J shed 0 bases, and the junction held 0 bases outside the gene matches. CDR1 and CDR2 from the germline V gene are LNHDA and SQIVND (reference sequence). The CDR3 has 14 amino acids. As regards this clone: Other DNA sequences in this specimen translate into the identical CDR3.

This PCR relied on a set of 60 Vbeta primers and 13 Jbeta primers. TCRdb keeps only in-frame clones here, not all; method: immunoSEQ multiplex PCR. The profile shows 110,000 to 150,000 clones, roughly 70% of them singletons. Sequenced: PBMCs. The receptor comes from a man aged 30 to 45 in good health and CMV-seronegative. The chain employs TRBV19 and TRBJ2-3; 8 positions match TRBD1. CDR3 DNA: TGTGCCAGTAGTAACAGGGGGAGCACAGATACGCAGTATTTT. Its translation: CASSNRGSTDTQYF.